This record covers a single T cell receptor beta chain. Its specificity is not known. This specimen comes from a study of shared clonotypes between healthy human individuals. Study summary: Donors had three CD4 naive, three CD4 memory, two CD8 naive and one CD8 memory plate apiece. Study results and limitations: The generation probabilities recorded for non-shared clonotypes fell below those of clonotypes shared by all four donors. Clonotype sharing among the donors was expected to vary with sequencing depth. In the sorted subsets, rarefaction showed sequencing was incomplete despite large depth.

The protocol was immunoSEQ multiplex PCR, while the TCRdb copy is restricted to in-frame clones and leaves out a portion. Of about 1.5 million clones in the sample, nearly 99% are singletons; the top ten hold 0.4% to 0.45%. The CDR3 is 14 residues long. Trimming took 6 bases from V and 2 from J; bases not matched to a gene: 6. The V gene's germline CDR1 is MNHEY and CDR2 SMNVEV (reference sequence). Input material: naive CD4+ T cells sorted from blood. Sample subset: CD45RA+ positively selected. This rearrangement joins TRBV27 to TRBJ1-1; 7 bases agree with TRBD1. This receptor was obtained from a young man in good health. Written as DNA, the CDR3 is TGTGCCAGCAGACCTGGGACAGCCAACACTGAAGCTTTCTTT. Its translation: CASRPGTANTEAFF.